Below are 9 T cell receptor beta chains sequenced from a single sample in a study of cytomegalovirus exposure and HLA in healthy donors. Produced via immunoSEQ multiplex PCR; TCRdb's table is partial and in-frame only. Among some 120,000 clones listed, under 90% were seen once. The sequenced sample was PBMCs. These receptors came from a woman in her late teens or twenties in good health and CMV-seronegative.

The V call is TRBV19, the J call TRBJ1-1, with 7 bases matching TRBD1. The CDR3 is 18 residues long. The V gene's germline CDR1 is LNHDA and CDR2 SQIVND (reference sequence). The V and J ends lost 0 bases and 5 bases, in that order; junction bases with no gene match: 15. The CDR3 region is CASSIDLWGTGVGTEAFF. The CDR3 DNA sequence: TGTGCCAGTAGTATAGATCTATGGGGTACAGGGGTGGGGACTGAAGCTTTCTTT.

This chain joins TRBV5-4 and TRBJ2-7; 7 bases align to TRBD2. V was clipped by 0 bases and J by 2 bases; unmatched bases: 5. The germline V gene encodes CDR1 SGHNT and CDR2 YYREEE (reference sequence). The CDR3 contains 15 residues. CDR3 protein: CASSLVGGNPYEQYF. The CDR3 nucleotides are TGTGCCAGCAGCTTGGTGGGGGGGAACCCCTACGAGCAGTACTTC.

CDR3 loop: CASSSTTGGSTTEAFF. Written as DNA, the CDR3 is TGCGCCAGCAGTTCCACCACAGGGGGTAGTACCACTGAAGCTTTCTTT. The V and J genes are TRBV5-1 and TRBJ1-1; the match to TRBD1 covers 8 bases. Germline values: CDR1 SGHRS, CDR2 YFSETQ. The CDR3 is made up of 16 amino acids. The junction had 13 bases not matched to a gene; V was cut back by 5 bases and J by 4 bases. The full variable domain, with the rest looked up from reference TRBV5-1 and TRBJ1-1, is KAGVTQTPRYLIKTRGQQVTLSCSPISGHRSVSWYQQTPGQGLQFLFEYFSETQRNKGNFPGRFSGRQFSNSRSEMNVSTLELGDSALYLCASSSTTGGSTTEAFFGQGTRLTVV.

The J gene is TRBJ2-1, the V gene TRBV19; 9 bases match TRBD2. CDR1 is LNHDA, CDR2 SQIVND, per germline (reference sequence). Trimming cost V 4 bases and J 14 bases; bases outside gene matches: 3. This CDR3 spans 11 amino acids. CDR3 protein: CASSSGGREFF. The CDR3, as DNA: TGTGCCAGTAGTAGTGGCGGGAGGGAGTTCTTC. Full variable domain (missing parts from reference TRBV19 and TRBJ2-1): DGGITQSPKYLFRKEGQNVTLSCEQNLNHDAMYWYRQDPGQGLRLIYYSQIVNDFQKGDIAEGYSVSREKKESFPLTVTSAQKNPTAFYLCASSSGGREFFGPGTRLTVL.

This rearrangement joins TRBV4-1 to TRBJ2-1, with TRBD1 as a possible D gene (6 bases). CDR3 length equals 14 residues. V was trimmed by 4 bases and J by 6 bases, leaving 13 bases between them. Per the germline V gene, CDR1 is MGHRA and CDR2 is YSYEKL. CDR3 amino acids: CASSRVTGTNEQFF. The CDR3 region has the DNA TGCGCCAGCAGCCGAGTGACAGGAACCAATGAGCAGTTCTTC.

The CDR3 loop reads CASSRGLSTDTQYF. The CDR3 nucleotides read TGCGCCAGCAGCAGGGGGTTGAGCACAGATACGCAGTATTTT. The chain links TRBV5-1 to TRBJ2-3, with TRBD1 as a possible D gene (6 bases). The CDR3 covers 14 residues. V shed 4 bases and J shed 0 bases, with 9 bases lying between them. Germline values: CDR1 SGHRS, CDR2 YFSETQ.

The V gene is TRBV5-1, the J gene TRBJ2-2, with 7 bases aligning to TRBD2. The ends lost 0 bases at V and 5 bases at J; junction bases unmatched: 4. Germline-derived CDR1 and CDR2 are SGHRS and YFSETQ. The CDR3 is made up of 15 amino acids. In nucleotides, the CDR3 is TGCGCCAGCAGCTTGGGGATAGCGGGTACCGGGGAGCTGTTTTTT. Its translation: CASSLGIAGTGELFF.

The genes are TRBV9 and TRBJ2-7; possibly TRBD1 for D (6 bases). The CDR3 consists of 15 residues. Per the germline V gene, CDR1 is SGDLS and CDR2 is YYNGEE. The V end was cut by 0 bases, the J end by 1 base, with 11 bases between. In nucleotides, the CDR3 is TGTGCCAGCAGCGTAGCTACGACAGGATCCTACGAGCAGTACTTC. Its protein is CASSVATTGSYEQYF.

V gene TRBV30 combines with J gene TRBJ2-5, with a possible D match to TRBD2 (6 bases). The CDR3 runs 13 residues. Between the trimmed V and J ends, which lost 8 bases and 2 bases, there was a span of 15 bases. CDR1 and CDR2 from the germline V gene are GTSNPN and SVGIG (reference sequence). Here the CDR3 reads CALGGEGQETQYF. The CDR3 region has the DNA TGTGCCCTCGGGGGTGAGGGGCAAGAGACCCAGTACTTC.